The next 11 T cell receptor beta chains were all read from a single sample in a study of neoadjuvant anti-PD-1 for oral cavity cancer. The data were produced by immunoSEQ multiplex PCR, yet TCRdb's version contains in-frame clones alone and is incomplete. The table has approximately 12,000 clones, about 67% seen once. Source: tumor tissue, taken before nivolumab (anti-PD-1) treatment. The receptor set was obtained from a person between 35 and 79 years old with oral cavity squamous cell carcinoma. The donor label of this sample is uncertain.

This clone is medium-sized (0.01 to 0.1%). This sequence joins TRBV29-1 and TRBJ1-1; TRBD1 is a possible D gene (6 bases). This CDR3 spans 14 amino acids. Germline lookup yields CDR1 SQVTM and CDR2 ANQGSEA. Trimming removed 8 bases at V and 0 bases at J, with 16 bases between. CDR3 nucleotide sequence: TGCAGCTACACAGGGCTTCCTCTGAACACTGAAGCTTTCTTT. Residues: CSYTGLPLNTEAFF.

This clone qualifies as medium-sized (0.01 to 0.1%). The genes are TRBV5-1 and TRBJ2-4, with 9 bases matching TRBD2. The ends lost 4 bases at V and 7 bases at J; junction bases unmatched: 6. This CDR3 is 14 amino acids long. Germline CDR1 is SGHRS and CDR2 is YFSETQ. CDR3 loop: CASSLPSGDNIQYF. DNA for the CDR3: TGCGCCAGCAGCCTTCCTAGCGGGGATAACATTCAGTACTTC.

The gene calls are TRBV7-9 and TRBJ2-1; D perhaps matches TRBD2 (6 bases). Germline CDR1 is SEHNR and CDR2 is FQNEAQ (reference sequence). The CDR3 is made up of 14 amino acids. V lost 5 bases and J lost 6, with 14 bases in between. CDR3 coding DNA: TGTGCCAGCAGCCCTAACGTCGGGGGCAATGAGCAGTTCTTC. Its translation: CASSPNVGGNEQFF.

The chain links TRBV7-8 to TRBJ1-2; D call uncertain. V shed 6 bases and J shed 1 base, with 15 bases lying between them. Per germline, CDR1 SGHVS and CDR2 FQNEAQ. The CDR3 runs to 15 residues. The DNA for the CDR3 is TGTGCCAGCAGTTCGAGGCTTGATCTTAACTATGGCTACACCTTC. As protein: CASSSRLDLNYGYTF.

This chain uses TRBV6-4 with TRBJ2-1; TRBD2 matches 7 bases. The CDR3 length is 15 residues. Germline CDR1 reads MRHNA; CDR2 reads SNTAGT. The V gene end was trimmed by 1 base and the J gene end by 4 bases; junction bases not matched to a gene: 4. DNA of the CDR3: TGTGCCAGCAGTGACTTTGCGGGGGAATACAATGAGCAGTTCTTC. As protein: CASSDFAGEYNEQFF.

This clone was recorded once. CDR3 region: CSVEVRVDEQYF. In nucleotides, the CDR3 is TGCAGCGTTGAAGTCAGGGTGGACGAGCAGTACTTC. The chain is built from TRBV29-1 and TRBJ2-7, with D possibly being TRBD1 (5 bases). The length of the CDR3 is 12 residues. Per the germline V gene, CDR1 is SQVTM and CDR2 is ANQGSEA. V was pared by 1 base and J by 5 bases, with 9 bases between.

A single count supports this clone. This sequence joins TRBV29-1 and TRBJ2-7; D might be TRBD1 or TRBD2, each matching 5 bases. CDR3 size: 14 residues. Trimming removed 4 bases at V and 3 bases at J, with 16 bases between. From germline, CDR1 is SQVTM and CDR2 ANQGSEA. DNA of the CDR3: TGCAGCGTTGGGGGGAACAGGCAGGGCTACGAGCAGTACTTC. Translation: CSVGGNRQGYEQYF.

This rearrangement joins TRBV7-9 to TRBJ2-2; D is ambiguous. The germline V gene has CDR1 SEHNR and CDR2 FQNEAQ (reference sequence). This CDR3 has 14 residues. V was clipped by 4 bases and J by 3 bases, with 9 bases between them. The CDR3 bases are TGTGCCAGCAGCTCCCAGGTGGACACCGGGGAGCTGTTTTTT. Translation gives CASSSQVDTGELFF.

The gene calls are TRBV28 and TRBJ2-1; TRBD2 matches 11 bases. Germline V gene lookup returns CDR1 MDHEN and CDR2 SYDVKM. Unmatched junction bases numbered 8, after V lost 6 bases and J lost 7 bases. The CDR3 extends over 15 amino acids. CDR3 sequence reads: CASSPLAGVFNEQFF. The DNA of the CDR3 is TGTGCCAGCAGCCCACTAGCGGGAGTATTTAATGAGCAGTTCTTC.

The J gene is TRBJ1-4, the V gene TRBV18; the match to TRBD1 covers 7 bases. This CDR3 contains 16 residues. The V and J ends lost 1 base and 0 bases, in that order; junction bases with no gene match: 2. Germline V lookup: CDR1 KGHSH, CDR2 LQKENI. The CDR3 DNA follows: TGTGCCAGCTCACCACAAGGGACAGCAACTAATGAAAAACTGTTTTTT. Translated: CASSPQGTATNEKLFF.

The chain has TRBV14 and TRBJ2-5, with D tentatively TRBD1 (5 bases). Trimming cost V 1 base and J 4 bases, with 13 bases left between them. Per germline, CDR1 SGHDN and CDR2 FVKESK. The CDR3 spans 15 residues. This CDR3 reads CASSQVGRMGETQYF. The CDR3 DNA reads TGTGCCAGCAGCCAAGTGGGGCGGATGGGAGAGACCCAGTACTTC.